The 24 T cell receptor beta chains in this list originate from one sample, sequenced in a study of OX40 agonist ivuxolimab in advanced cancers. The table came from immunoSEQ multiplex PCR; TCRdb's copy has only in-frame clones and leaves some out. The sample includes around 62,000 clones, approximately 80% seen only once; the top ten take approximately 2.4%. Sample: CD4+ or CD8+ T cells sorted from blood, taken in a trial of the OX40 agonist ivuxolimab. Source of these receptors: an adult with an advanced solid tumor such as melanoma, head and neck, liver or kidney cancer.

The DNA of the CDR3 is TGCGCCAGCAGCAGAACGCAGGGAAATACTGAAGCTTTCTTT. This sequence encodes CASSRTQGNTEAFF. The rearrangement uses TRBV5-1 and TRBJ1-1; tentative D call: TRBD1 (5 bases). The CDR3 spans 14 residues. Germline V gene sequence: CDR1 SGHRS, CDR2 YFSETQ. V was pared by 4 bases and J by 5 bases, with 15 bases between.

The V and J genes are TRBV19 and TRBJ2-3; 11 bases align to TRBD2. The V segment lost 6 bases and the J segment 6 bases; nucleotides outside the gene matches: 2. CDR3 length: 13 amino acids. Germline V gene sequence: CDR1 LNHDA, CDR2 SQIVND (reference sequence). The CDR3: CASRTSGVDTQYF. CDR3 coding DNA: TGTGCCAGTAGGACTAGCGGGGTGGATACGCAGTATTTT. The full variable domain, in which reference TRBV19 and TRBJ2-3 provide the parts outside the CDR3, is DGGITQSPKYLFRKEGQNVTLSCEQNLNHDAMYWYRQDPGQGLRLIYYSQIVNDFQKGDIAEGYSVSREKKESFPLTVTSAQKNPTAFYLCASRTSGVDTQYFGPGTRLTVL.

The J gene is TRBJ1-1, the V gene TRBV5-1; D is possibly TRBD1 (6 bases). CDR1 and CDR2 from the germline V gene are SGHRS and YFSETQ. The CDR3 runs to 14 residues. The ends were cut back, 4 bases at V and 4 bases at J, with 14 bases in the middle. Here the CDR3 reads CASSAGAGSTEAFF. CDR3 coding DNA: TGCGCCAGCAGCGCGGGGGCGGGGAGCACTGAAGCTTTCTTT.

In this sample, this clone turned up once. This chain connects TRBV19 to TRBJ2-6; no definite D call. V shed 6 bases and J shed 4 bases, with 16 bases lying between them. This CDR3 has 16 residues. The germline gives CDR1 LNHDA, CDR2 SQIVND (reference sequence). CDR3 coding DNA: TGTGCCAGTAGACCTTCTGGGGTTCTGGGGGCCAACGTCCTGACTTTC. It encodes CASRPSGVLGANVLTF.

This chain joins TRBV18 and TRBJ1-1, with a weak D call TRBD1 (5 bases). This CDR3 is built from 14 residues. Germline CDR1 is KGHSH and CDR2 is LQKENI. With 5 bases removed from V and 4 bases from J, the gap between germline ends came to 14 bases. CDR3: CASSTTGRGTEAFF. The CDR3 bases are TGTGCCAGCTCAACCACAGGTCGGGGCACTGAAGCTTTCTTT.

This sequence joins TRBV6-5 and TRBJ2-1, with D possibly TRBD2 on 5 matching bases. V dropped 7 bases and J dropped 4 bases, with 5 bases sitting between them. Germline loops: CDR1 MNHEY, CDR2 SVGAGI. The CDR3 contains 11 residues. The CDR3 DNA sequence: TGTGCCAGCACGGGGTACAATGAGCAGTTCTTC. Translated, it gives CASTGYNEQFF.

The chain uses TRBV5-1 and TRBJ1-1; the D gene is possibly TRBD1 (5 bases). The V gene lost 5 bases and the J gene lost 10 bases, with 18 bases spanning the gap. The CDR3 extends over 13 amino acids. The germline V gene encodes CDR1 SGHRS and CDR2 YFSETQ. The CDR3 is CASRPESTGGAFF. The CDR3 nucleotides are TGCGCCAGCAGACCCGAGTCGACTGGGGGAGCTTTCTTT.

This clone was seen a few times. The rearrangement uses TRBV6-1 and TRBJ1-6; TRBD1 might be the D (5 bases). Looked up from germline, CDR1 is MNHNS and CDR2 is SASEGT. V was clipped by 8 bases and J by 0 bases, with 11 bases between them. This CDR3 is built from 15 residues. In DNA form, the CDR3 reads TGTGCCAGCGGGGCCTTCAGCTCCTATAATTCACCCCTCCACTTT. Its protein is CASGAFSSYNSPLHF.

The V call is TRBV2, the J call TRBJ2-1, with 9 bases aligning to TRBD2. V shed 3 bases and J 7 bases; nucleotides not matched to a gene: 7. The CDR3 totals 15 residues. CDR1 SNHLY and CDR2 FYNNEI come from the germline V gene. The CDR3 DNA reads as TGTGCCAGCAGTGATTTGGCGGGGGGGCTGAATGAGCAGTTCTTC. This gives the protein CASSDLAGGLNEQFF.

This clone has just one count. The chain is built from TRBV7-2 and TRBJ2-3, with D hard to call. The germline CDR1 and CDR2 sequences are SGHTA and FQGNSA. The CDR3 loop spans 13 amino acids. V was trimmed by 6 bases and J by 5 bases, leaving 12 bases between them. The CDR3: CASSETWGDTQYF. Here the CDR3 DNA reads TGTGCCAGCAGTGAAACGTGGGGAGATACGCAGTATTTT.

This clone appeared a few times. The rearrangement uses TRBV29-1 and TRBJ2-5; 7 bases are a match to TRBD2. CDR3 length equals 14 residues. Germline V gene sequence: CDR1 SQVTM, CDR2 ANQGSEA. J lost 5 bases, V lost 5 bases, and 11 bases had no gene match. The CDR3 loop is CSVLKAGLAETQYF. CDR3 coding DNA: TGCAGCGTTCTAAAAGCGGGGTTAGCGGAGACCCAGTACTTC.

V gene TRBV10-3 combines with J gene TRBJ1-2; D ambiguous. The CDR3 consists of 12 residues. CDR1 and CDR2 (germline): ENHRY, SYGVKD. Trimming removed 4 bases from V and 2 bases from J, with 5 bases in between. CDR3 in amino acids: CAISVGNYGYTF. CDR3 in DNA: TGTGCCATCAGTGTTGGAAACTATGGCTACACCTTC.

The chain combines TRBV5-1 with TRBJ1-1, with D perhaps TRBD1 (6 bases). Trimming cost V 0 bases and J 5 bases, with 11 bases left between them. The V gene's germline CDR1 is SGHRS and CDR2 YFSETQ. The CDR3 contains 14 residues. CDR3: CASSLVQGRTEAFF. CDR3 sequence (DNA): TGCGCCAGCAGCTTGGTACAGGGTAGAACTGAAGCTTTCTTT.

The rearrangement links TRBV7-8 to TRBJ1-6; D gene ambiguous. CDR3 size: 12 residues. The germline CDR1 and CDR2 sequences are SGHVS and FQNEAQ. V lost 1 base and J lost 5, with 0 bases in between. CDR3 in amino acids: CASSLDNSPLHF. DNA of the CDR3: TGTGCCAGCAGCTTAGATAATTCACCCCTCCACTTT.

This chain joins TRBV5-6 and TRBJ2-5; maybe TRBD2 (5 bases). Germline V gene data show CDR1 as SGHDT and CDR2 as YYEEEE. This CDR3 contains 15 residues. Trimming left V 2 bases short and J 5 bases short, with 16 bases between. CDR3 region: CASSFPPDYSETQYF. The CDR3 region has the DNA TGTGCCAGCAGCTTCCCTCCAGACTATTCGGAGACCCAGTACTTC.

CDR3 DNA sequence: TGTGCCACTGAAGGGGTTAGGAATGAAAAACTGTTTTTT. It yields the protein CATEGVRNEKLFF. The rearrangement uses TRBV25-1 and TRBJ1-4; weak D call: TRBD1 (5 bases). CDR3 length: 13 residues. Trimming stripped 10 bases from V and 5 bases from J, with 14 bases between. Per the germline V gene, CDR1 is MGHDK and CDR2 is SYGVNS.

In this sample, this clone turned up a few times. The chain joins TRBV2 to TRBJ1-5, with no clear D. The length of the CDR3 is 12 residues. V shed 3 bases and J shed 6 bases, with 6 bases lying between them. CDR1 and CDR2 (germline): SNHLY, FYNNEI. CDR3: CASSETAQPQHF. The DNA for the CDR3 is TGTGCCAGCAGTGAGACGGCTCAGCCCCAGCATTTT.

The V call is TRBV6-5, the J call TRBJ1-2; 9 bases map to TRBD1. Germline V CDR1 and CDR2: MNHEY, SVGAGI. CDR3 size: 14 residues. Losses at the gene ends were 8 bases for V and 4 bases for J; bases not matched to a gene: 8. This CDR3 reads CASSKDRGLYGYTF. CDR3 nucleotides: TGTGCCAGCTCAAAGGACAGGGGACTCTATGGCTACACCTTC.

The J gene is TRBJ2-7, the V gene TRBV5-6; 7 nucleotides agree with TRBD2. This CDR3 spans 13 amino acids. The germline V gene encodes CDR1 SGHDT and CDR2 YYEEEE. With V trimmed by 3 bases and J by 7 bases, 7 bases remained unmatched. The CDR3 region is CASSYARAGEQYF. Here the CDR3 DNA reads TGTGCCAGCAGCTATGCCAGAGCGGGGGAGCAGTACTTC.

Here the CDR3 reads CASSLSKGAFGELFF. The CDR3 DNA is TGTGCCAGCTCACTCTCGAAGGGGGCGTTCGGGGAGCTGTTTTTT. The V gene is TRBV18, the J gene TRBJ2-2; TRBD1 matches 7 bases. V was pared by 4 bases and J by 7 bases, with 9 bases of the junction left unmatched. The CDR3 covers 15 residues. CDR1 and CDR2 from the germline V gene are KGHSH and LQKENI. Drawing the rest from reference TRBV18 and TRBJ2-2, the complete variable domain is NAGVMQNPRHLVRRRGQEARLRCSPMKGHSHVYWYRQLPEEGLKFMVYLQKENIIDESGMPKERFSAEFPKEGPSILRIQQVVRGDSAAYFCASSLSKGAFGELFFGEGSRLTVL.

The CDR3 bases are TGTGCCAGCAGCTTAGGAGGGACGAACACTGAAGCTTTCTTT. It codes for CASSLGGTNTEAFF. The chain has TRBV7-3 and TRBJ1-1; possible D gene TRBD1, 5 bases. From germline, CDR1 is SGHTA and CDR2 FQGTGA. V lost 2 bases to trimming and J lost 1 base, with 8 bases between them. The CDR3 is made up of 14 amino acids.

The V gene is TRBV7-2, the J gene TRBJ2-3, with a weak D call TRBD2 (5 bases). Trimming shortened V by 2 bases and J by 7 bases, and 16 bases separated the two germline ends. This CDR3 comprises 15 residues. CDR1 and CDR2 from the germline V gene are SGHTA and FQGNSA. DNA of the CDR3: TGTGCCAGCAGCTTACAGCGGACCCCCGATTATACGCAGTATTTT. Its translation: CASSLQRTPDYTQYF. Supplemented by reference TRBV7-2 and TRBJ2-3, the full variable domain reads GAGVSQSPSNKVTEKGKDVELRCDPISGHTALYWYRQSLGQGLEFLIYFQGNSAPDKSGLPSDRFSAERTGGSVSTLTIQRTQQEDSAVYLCASSLQRTPDYTQYFGPGTRLTVL.

This clone was detected only a few times. As DNA, the CDR3 is TGTGCCAGCAGCAAACCCGAGGGGAGCGGCTACACCTTC. Translation gives CASSKPEGSGYTF. The V call is TRBV28, the J call TRBJ1-2, with D perhaps matching TRBD1 (5 bases). Deletions cut 6 bases from V and 8 bases from J, with 16 bases between. The CDR3 is made up of 13 amino acids. Germline lookup yields CDR1 MDHEN and CDR2 SYDVKM.

This chain joins TRBV7-9 and TRBJ1-6; tentatively, D is TRBD1 (6 bases). The CDR3 consists of 17 residues. CDR1 and CDR2 from the germline V gene are SEHNR and FQNEAQ (reference sequence). Trimming removed 5 bases from V and 7 bases from J, with 21 bases in between. In DNA, the CDR3 is TGTGCCAGCAGCGACTACGGACAGCCGTTAAGGAATTCACCCCTCCACTTT. Amino acid sequence: CASSDYGQPLRNSPLHF.